Listed here is a single TCR beta chain. It lacks a known antigen. No much larger clonotype is one base removed from it; base qualities were not supplied. The data stem from a study of cytomegalovirus exposure and HLA in healthy donors (dated by TCRdb to 2016 to 2017). A note on the overall study: An earlier analysis of some 550 of the donors reported roughly 270 Gb of sequence data and 117 million unique TCR beta sequences from approximately 180 million T cells. An early release that covered about 640 HLA-typed donors contained approximately 290 gigabases of sequencing data and tens of millions of unique TCR sequences. Among the approximately 400 genotyped donors, approximately 81% belonged to the genetic ancestry cluster associated with self-reported Caucasian donors. The aim of the study was to test whether cataloging public T cell receptors could identify signatures of past pathogen exposure. Using immunosequencing, the study profiled T cell repertoires from about 650 subjects and related those repertoires to cytomegalovirus serostatus. A separate validation cohort of 90 to 150 different subjects was used in addition to the approximately 640-subject first cohort. To predict cytomegalovirus infection status, the study brought together high-throughput TCR immunosequencing, statistical association of individual TCRs with disease status, and machine learning. In a later analysis, previously published TCR beta repertoires from about 640 donors were re-analyzed and high-resolution HLA genotyping was added so that TCR occurrence patterns could be studied. The later analysis used no new phenotypic data to find candidate immune exposures, relying instead on TCR beta sequences and their occurrence across donors. An earlier analysis of several hundred of the donors applied high-throughput TCR beta sequencing to assess whether each TCR beta V gene segment acted as functional or pseudogenic. Donor age, sex, ethnicity and CMV serostatus were compiled alongside the repertoire data. In a later genetic analysis, genome-wide SNP genotypes for about 55% of the roughly 670 donors were used, and that subset was treated as a discovery cohort. All discovery cohort repertoires had been generated on a single sequencing platform. HLA typing covered class I and class II loci at four-digit resolution. The number of typed donors differed by locus: about 629-630 for A, B, C, DRB1 and DQB1; 522 for DQA1; roughly 600 for DPA1; and some 450 for DPB1. A handful of DR-DQ haplotypes were handled as single units for association and clustering because linkage in the cohort was strong. Among a few hundred genotyped donors of the cohort, an average of approximately 240,000 unique TCR beta nucleotide sequences were sequenced per donor, around a sixth of them non-productive. The full study reports these points: Some IMGT-functional V segments, including TRBV6-2 and TRBV6-3, could not be told apart with the 87-base-pair reads, so those segments were excluded. According to a later analysis, parvovirus B19, influenza, CMV and Epstein-Barr virus appeared linked to several top co-occurrence clusters. In a later analysis, the rate of TCR association differed among HLA loci, with DRB1 alleles having the most associated TCRs and HLA-C alleles having the fewest. In an earlier analysis of fewer than 750 of the donors, most TCR beta V segments were observed in productive rearrangements about 90% or about 30% of the time, broadly matching IMGT annotations. The authors suggested that the approach could potentially be extended to other disease states and immunological phenotypes. In a later analysis, HLA-associated TCR beta chains were found to be more clonally expanded and to have lower generation probabilities than equally common non-associated chains. Sequencing depth was assumed to be roughly uniform across donors in the presence/absence analyses, though that assumption may not hold. Compared with the approximately 670-donor mean, donors in an Asian-associated ancestry cluster had fewer N-insertions in productive TCRs, according to a later genetic analysis. A further reported finding was that TCR beta sequences accurately predicted the HLA-A and HLA-B alleles for most subjects in the first cohort. Because counts were too low, roughly 18 rarely observed V segments, including chromosome 9 orphons, were left out of the earlier analysis of roughly 600 of the donors. Across donors, most TCR sequences were observed very rarely, whereas some public TCRs were present in many individuals. This cohort had only TCR beta chains sequenced, and the lack of alpha or paired-chain data limited which features could be detected. A later genetic analysis associated a missense DCLRE1C variant with V-gene and J-gene trimming of TCR beta chains, and an independent cohort replicated the association. The sequencing pipeline was judged likely to have produced a cluster of highly shared sequence variants as a technical artifact. At a false discovery rate of 0.05, a later analysis linked about 16,000 TCR beta sequences to specific HLA alleles. Strong co-occurrence of HLA alleles, especially DR and DQ, made assigning TCR associations to individual alleles difficult. In both the original and validation cohorts, the classifier was reported to diagnose cytomegalovirus status with high specificity and sensitivity. In vitro tests confirmed that a few of the cytomegalovirus-associated TCR beta chains recognize cytomegalovirus antigens. Because HLA typing was unavailable for some donors at each locus, only the typed subset was used in association tests. Immune exposure information for the cohort was limited to CMV serostatus. Correlated functional status among segregating V segments might be attributable to linkage disequilibrium, but an unknown experimental factor could not be ruled out. A total of 164 TCR beta chains were listed by the study as associated with cytomegalovirus. In a later analysis, most CMV-associated TCR beta chains were found to appear HLA-restricted, with HLA associations seemingly driven largely by CMV exposure.

From the cysteine through the phenylalanine, the CDR3 covers 13 amino acids. Here the CDR3 DNA is all that survives: 39 bases in frame from base 1. Per the germline V gene, SGHDN is the CDR1 and FVKESK is the CDR2. Between the V and J ends, shortened by 1 base and 1 base respectively, the junction contains 4 bases. The cohort comprised some 680 healthy bone marrow donors. At the time of sampling, all cohort members were nominally healthy, though unrecorded immune exposures were likely present. The donor was CMV seropositive and belonged to the group of 250 to 300 seropositive cohort members. Each donor provided a peripheral blood sample, and peripheral blood mononuclear cells were used for TCR beta sequencing. Genomic DNA extraction from the blood cell samples was performed with the Qiagen DNeasy Blood Extraction Kit. Receptors were amplified or captured by the immunoSEQ multiplex PCR assay. For the multiplex PCR, a mixture combining 60 forward primers for TCR Vbeta segments and 13 reverse primers for TCR Jbeta segments was used. The CDR3 region of rearranged TCR beta genes was amplified from genomic DNA with a multiplex PCR assay. On the Illumina HiSeq System, the amplified TCR beta libraries were sequenced as 87-base-pair reads. For the original study's pipeline: Across the 670 or so repertoires, a later analysis counted some 81 million unique TCR beta chains, roughly 11 million of which were shared by at least two donors. Raw reads were error-corrected and collapsed into unique sequences with a nearest-neighbor algorithm that merged closely related sequences to remove PCR and sequencing errors. Alignment of CDR3 sequences to IMGT reference sequences was used to assign V, D and J gene segments. For a sequence to be retained, a match of at least six nucleotides was required to both a V gene segment and a J gene segment. A rearrangement was called productive if the CDR3 had no stop codons and remained in frame with V and J, and every other rearrangement was called non-productive. Following IMGT convention, CDR3 was defined as the stretch from the second conserved V-encoded cysteine up to the conserved J-encoded phenylalanine. In an earlier analysis of roughly 610 of the donors, sequences lacking an unambiguous match to a single V gene segment were excluded. An earlier analysis of a few hundred of the donors called V segments functional above 56.7% productive rearrangements and segregating when the between-donor standard deviation exceeded 5%. A statistical classification framework was built for diagnosing cytomegalovirus status from the catalog of TCR beta chain sequences. In a later analysis, TCR nucleotide sequences were compared against IMGT/GENE-DB human TR gene sequences so that V and J genes could be assigned. Using the TCRdist pipeline, a later analysis assigned CDR3 sequences along with most-parsimonious VDJ recombination scenarios. In a later analysis, each TCR beta chain was defined by its CDR3 amino acid sequence together with its V-gene family, and reads without a unique V-gene family were excluded. A later analysis removed roughly 590 highly shared, low-generation-probability nucleotide sequences to deal with suspected cross-contamination and a sequencing artifact. For each public chain, a later analysis derived a clonal expansion index from normalized ranks of inferred template counts within each repertoire. Generation probabilities in a later analysis came from a VDJ recombination model fitted to out-of-frame rearrangements, and those results were checked against IGoR. In a later analysis, TCR-TCR, TCR-HLA and TCR-CMV co-occurrence was scored with hypergeometric tests, and a repertoire-size bias correction was applied to TCR pairs. In a later analysis, false discovery rates were estimated by permuting HLA or CMV assignments 20 times. In a later analysis, co-occurring TCRs were grouped with DBSCAN, and TCRdist sequence similarity was added when clustering was performed within HLA-allele-positive subsets. For co-occurrence clustering, repertoires with fewer than 30,000 or more than 120,000 public chains were excluded, along with five repertoires with anomalous nucleotide sharing. TCRdb limited this immuneACCESS table to in-frame rearrangements with V and J called. A share of clones is missing; checked studies link under half to unresolved V genes, and the rest is unexplained. The V and J calls and the clone size are those of that table, but D and trimming were determined from the DNA. For this sample there are 150,000 to 200,000 clones; more than 65% appear just once. The top ten constitute approximately 5% of the sample.

The receptor was derived from a man between 18 and 35 years old in good health and CMV-seropositive. The sample consisted of PBMCs. The sequence links TRBV14 to TRBJ1-1; the D gene cannot be named for sure. The CDR3 region: CASSQGANTEAFF. The DNA is TGTGCCAGCAGCCAAGGGGCGAACACTGAAGCTTTCTTT.